This T cell receptor (beta chain) was sequenced during a study of blood T cells in healthy people across ages. Whole-study context: Template switching caught about one barcoded beta molecule for each two T cells.

Drawn from each donor were roughly 9.4 milliliters of peripheral blood. CDR1 and CDR2 from the germline V gene are SGHTA and FQGNSA. The CDR3 spans 16 residues. Through a sample-barcoded 5' primer and a J-beta primer mix, a second PCR was run for about 6 to 11 cycles. TCRdb redid the calling of the 5' RACE reads with MiXCR, one entry per CDR3 protein. The sample has approximately 900,000 distinct CDR3 sequences, roughly 48% seen once. The study, taken as a whole, reports: No conclusive comparison of naive versus antigen-experienced cells was possible with unsorted PBMCs.

Regarding this clonotype: Its antigen is not identified. At one of its ends the junction is not consistent with the germline gene, which may arise from a read error.

The origin of this receptor is a man in his thirties or forties in good health. Sequenced material: blood. This rearrangement joins TRBV7-2 to TRBJ1-6; D is unresolved. This CDR3 is CASSFRPPTNNSPHHF. The DNA of the CDR3 is TGTGCCAGCAGTTTTCGTCCCCCGACGAATAATTCACCCCACCACTTT.